Listed below are T cell receptor beta chains from one sample, sequenced in a study of blood T cells in healthy people across ages. MiXCR was run by TCRdb on the 5' RACE reads, yielding one entry per CDR3 protein. The table lists 950,000 to 1,200,000 distinct CDR3 sequences, approximately 38% of them singletons. The sequenced sample consisted of blood. The receptor set was obtained from a young man in good health. The CDR3 runs from the conserved cysteine through the conserved F or W. The order of the fields is clone size, J gene, V gene, D gene, CDR3 protein, CDR3 DNA. The D gene is left open where the match is weak. Rows give clone size only sometimes, using once, few, many, or a class for an expanded clone.

NA	TRBJ2-1	TRBV20-1	TRBD2	CSARKGLAGGNLYNEQFF	TGCAGTGCTAGAAAGGGACTAGCGGGGGGAAACCTCTACAATGAGCAGTTCTTC
NA	TRBJ1-2	TRBV20-1	TRBD1	CSAEEGAYGYTF	TGCAGTGCTGAAGAGGGGGCCTATGGCTACACCTTC
NA	TRBJ2-7	TRBV7-2	NA	CASSLQSVLGSYEQYF	TGTGCCAGCAGCCTACAATCGGTTTTGGGGTCCTACGAGCAGTACTTC
NA	TRBJ2-1	TRBV12-3/TRBV12-4	NA	CASSLGSRSYNEQFF	TGTGCCAGCAGTTTAGGGAGTCGCTCCTACAATGAGCAGTTCTTC
few	TRBJ1-1	TRBV4-1	TRBD1	CASSQQQGPTEAFF	TGCGCCAGCAGCCAACAACAGGGGCCCACTGAAGCTTTCTTT
few	TRBJ2-3	TRBV12-3/TRBV12-4	TRBD2	CASSPWTSDTDTQYF	TGTGCCAGCAGCCCCTGGACTAGCGATACAGATACGCAGTATTTT
NA	TRBJ2-2	TRBV12-3/TRBV12-4	TRBD1	CASIKHADRENGELFF	TGTGCTAGCATCAAACACGCGGACAGGGAGAACGGGGAGCTGTTTTTT
NA	TRBJ2-3	TRBV7-2	NA	CASSLAWEGADTQYF	TGTGCCAGCAGCTTAGCGTGGGAGGGGGCAGATACGCAGTATTTT
NA	TRBJ1-2	TRBV7-9	NA	CASSLGVSWIYGYTF	TGTGCCAGCAGCTTAGGTGTCAGCTGGATCTATGGCTACACCTTC
many	TRBJ2-3	TRBV5-1	TRBD1	CASSLRQGTDTQYF	TGTGCCAGCAGTCTGAGACAGGGTACAGATACGCAGTATTTT
NA	TRBJ1-1	TRBV9	NA	CASKRGADTEAFF	TGTGCCAGCAAGCGGGGAGCGGACACTGAAGCTTTCTTT
many	TRBJ1-1	TRBV12-3/TRBV12-4	NA	CASSVRENTEAFF	TGTGCCAGCAGCGTAAGGGAGAACACTGAAGCTTTCTTT
few	TRBJ1-2	TRBV6-5	NA	CASSYSSASNYGYTF	TGTGCCAGCAGTTACTCGTCCGCCAGCAACTATGGCTACACCTTC
NA	TRBJ1-1	TRBV4-2	NA	CASSQDRPRSGTYMNTEAFF	TGTGCCAGCAGCCAAGATCGCCCCAGATCCGGGACCTACATGAACACTGAAGCTTTCTTT
few	TRBJ2-1	TRBV14	TRBD2	CASSQGTRGNNEQFF	TGTGCCAGCAGCCAAGGGACTAGGGGTAACAATGAGCAGTTCTTC
NA	TRBJ1-3	TRBV7-9	NA	CASSLRIGTIYF	TGTGCCAGCAGCCTCCGAATTGGGACCATATATTTT
NA	TRBJ1-1	TRBV20-1	NA	CSARDDGGQSAFF	TGCAGTGCTAGAGATGATGGGGGGCAATCGGCTTTCTTT
NA	TRBJ1-1	TRBV20-1	TRBD1	CSASPTGGITEAFF	TGCAGTGCGAGTCCGACAGGGGGCATCACTGAAGCTTTCTTT
few	TRBJ1-1	TRBV29-1	TRBD1	CSVEDNLFIRDRGGTEAFF	TGCAGCGTTGAAGACAACTTATTCATCCGGGACAGGGGAGGAACTGAAGCTTTCTTT
few	TRBJ2-3	TRBV27	TRBD1	CASSFLDRGAYGTDTQYF	TGTGCCAGCAGTTTTCTAGACAGGGGGGCGTACGGCACAGATACGCAGTATTTT
once	TRBJ2-7	TRBV29-1	TRBD1	CSVGQGTYSYEQYF	TGCAGCGTTGGACAGGGAACCTACTCCTACGAGCAGTACTTC
few	TRBJ1-2	TRBV12-3/TRBV12-4	NA	CASTRGFIGYTF	TGTGCCAGCACCAGGGGCTTCATAGGCTACACCTTC
many	TRBJ1-5	TRBV20-1	TRBD1	CSATGDGRYSNQPQHF	TGCAGTGCAACAGGGGATGGGCGTTATAGCAATCAGCCCCAGCATTTT
NA	TRBJ2-1	TRBV19	NA	CASSISPGIGYEQFF	TGTGCCAGTAGTATAAGTCCGGGTATCGGGTATGAGCAGTTCTTC
few	TRBJ1-5	TRBV7-2	TRBD1	CASSPRDRDSNQPQHF	TGTGCCAGCAGCCCCCGGGACAGAGATAGCAATCAGCCCCAGCATTTT
NA	TRBJ2-3	TRBV7-9	NA	CASSFPGCTQYF	TGTGCCAGCAGCTTTCCGGGGTGTACGCAGTATTTT
NA	TRBJ2-1	TRBV12-3/TRBV12-4	NA	CASSPRTLREQFF	TGTGCCAGCAGTCCCAGGACCCTTCGCGAGCAGTTCTTC
NA	TRBJ2-1	TRBV14	NA	CASSYSRGGYYNEQFF	TGTGCCAGCAGCTACTCTAGGGGGGGATATTACAATGAGCAGTTCTTC
NA	TRBJ2-1	TRBV5-6	TRBD1	CASTDRERPYNEQFF	TGTGCCAGCACCGACAGGGAGAGACCGTACAATGAGCAGTTCTTC
few	TRBJ1-4	TRBV20-1	NA	CSARGRGGSVEKLFF	TGCAGTGCTAGAGGAAGAGGAGGGAGCGTTGAAAAACTGTTTTTT
few	TRBJ2-7	TRBV20-1	TRBD2	CSARRLAGVHEQYF	TGCAGTGCTAGAAGGCTAGCGGGCGTTCACGAGCAGTACTTC
few	TRBJ1-2	TRBV6-1	NA	CASSSPGANYGYTF	TGTGCCAGCAGTTCCCCGGGGGCAAACTATGGCTACACCTTC
NA	TRBJ1-1	TRBV20-1	NA	CSASRGSENTEAFF	TGCAGTGCTAGTCGGGGCAGCGAGAACACTGAAGCTTTCTTT
NA	TRBJ2-7	TRBV21-1	NA	CASSKGGPLHEQYF	TGTGCCAGCAGCAAAGGAGGTCCCTTACACGAGCAGTACTTC
NA	TRBJ1-5	TRBV20-1	NA	CSASTGGPQHF	TGCAGTGCAAGCACGGGAGGCCCTCAGCATTTT
once	TRBJ1-1	TRBV13	NA	CASSSAMGTNTEAFF	TGTGCCAGCAGCTCAGCGATGGGGACGAACACTGAAGCTTTCTTT
NA	TRBJ2-4	TRBV18	TRBD1	CASSSSGTGPEQYF	TGTGCCAGCTCCTCTTCCGGGACAGGTCCAGAGCAGTACTTC
NA	TRBJ2-4	TRBV11-2	TRBD2	CASIPGLVDNEQYF	TGTGCCAGCATCCCGGGACTAGTTGACAATGAGCAGTACTTC
NA	TRBJ1-2	TRBV6-2/TRBV6-3	NA	CASTTGPRGHYGYTF	TGTGCCAGCACTACCGGACCCAGGGGTCACTATGGCTACACCTTC
NA	TRBJ2-4	TRBV5-1	NA	CASSLEMVGENIQYF	TGCGCCAGCAGCTTGGAGATGGTCGGAGAAAACATTCAGTACTTC
NA	TRBJ1-5	TRBV6-6	TRBD1	CASSLQGASQPQHF	TGTGCCAGCAGCCTACAGGGGGCAAGTCAGCCCCAGCATTTT